The 30 T cell receptor beta chains below were found in one sample sequenced in a study of memory CD4+ T cells and cytomegalovirus serostatus. Libraries were prepared by immunoSEQ multiplex PCR; TCRdb keeps only in-frame clonotypes and omits some of them. The repertoire has 65,000 to 95,000 clones, approximately 84% of them found once; the top ten carry about 0.72%. Single viable CD3+CD4+CD8-CD45RO+ cells were sorted as the memory CD4+ T cells. The specimen sequenced was memory CD4+ T cells from blood. The receptors shown here come from an adult in good health and CMV-seronegative.

The DNA for the CDR3 is TGTGCCAGCAGACATCTGGGGTCGAATTCACCCCTCCACTTT. It codes for CASRHLGSNSPLHF. The chain recombines TRBV6-1 with TRBJ1-6; no definite D call. V was clipped by 6 bases and J by 7 bases, with 13 bases between them. Germline values: CDR1 MNHNS, CDR2 SASEGT. CDR3 length: 14 amino acids.

V is TRBV30 and J is TRBJ2-3; D is undetermined. The V gene lost 0 bases and the J gene lost 2 bases, with 12 bases spanning the gap. The CDR3 is 15 amino acids. Germline V gene sequence: CDR1 GTSNPN, CDR2 SVGIG (reference sequence). The CDR3: CAWSVRAPITDTQYF. DNA for the CDR3: TGTGCCTGGAGTGTTAGGGCCCCGATCACAGATACGCAGTATTTT.

The V call is TRBV6-1, the J call TRBJ1-2; 12 bases align to TRBD1. The CDR3 loop spans 15 amino acids. The J segment lost 4 bases and the V segment lost 3 bases, leaving 3 bases of the junction unmatched. Germline loops: CDR1 MNHNS, CDR2 SASEGT. This chain's CDR3 is CASSEGQGAPYGYTF. Here the CDR3 DNA reads TGTGCCAGCAGTGAGGGACAGGGGGCTCCCTATGGCTACACCTTC.

The chain recombines TRBV18 with TRBJ2-3; TRBD1 agrees at 8 bases. This CDR3 contains 16 residues. The germline V gene has CDR1 KGHSH and CDR2 LQKENI. V dropped 0 bases and J dropped 6; count of bases not matched to a gene: 8. CDR3 in DNA: TGTGCCAGCTCACCACCAGTTTCAGGGGGCAGGGATACGCAGTATTTT. Translation: CASSPPVSGGRDTQYF.

V usage is TRBV4-1 and J usage is TRBJ2-3, with D possibly TRBD2 on 6 matching bases. This CDR3 contains 15 residues. The V gene lost 1 base and the J gene lost 3 bases, with 11 bases spanning the gap. CDR1 and CDR2 from the germline V gene are MGHRA and YSYEKL. This CDR3 is CASSQVTSSTDTQYF. The CDR3, as DNA: TGCGCCAGCAGCCAAGTTACTAGCTCTACAGATACGCAGTATTTT.

The chain has TRBV5-1 and TRBJ1-4, with D possibly TRBD1 on 6 matching bases. The length of the CDR3 is 15 residues. Trimming took 2 bases from V and 5 from J, leaving 13 bases between them. The germline CDR1 and CDR2 sequences are SGHRS and YFSETQ. The CDR3 loop reads CASSLQGWGNEKLFF. In nucleotides, the CDR3 is TGCGCCAGCAGCTTACAGGGTTGGGGGAATGAAAAACTGTTTTTT. The full variable domain, in which reference TRBV5-1 and TRBJ1-4 provide the parts outside the CDR3, is KAGVTQTPRYLIKTRGQQVTLSCSPISGHRSVSWYQQTPGQGLQFLFEYFSETQRNKGNFPGRFSGRQFSNSRSEMNVSTLELGDSALYLCASSLQGWGNEKLFFGSGTQLSVL.

The chain employs TRBV7-9 and TRBJ2-3; D is possibly TRBD2 (5 bases). The CDR3 totals 15 residues. CDR1 is SEHNR, CDR2 FQNEAQ, per germline (reference sequence). Trimming pared 7 bases from V and 6 bases from J, leaving 20 bases between. The DNA of the CDR3 is TGTGCCAGCAAAGGCCAACTAGAAGACTTGGATACGCAGTATTTT. Amino acid sequence: CASKGQLEDLDTQYF.

V usage is TRBV5-8 and J usage is TRBJ2-5, with D possibly called TRBD1 or TRBD2 (6 bases each). The germline V gene encodes CDR1 SGHTS and CDR2 YDEGEE. Trimming removed 1 base at V and 5 bases at J, with 12 bases between. This CDR3 comprises 14 residues. The CDR3 here is CASSLTGTPETQYF. The DNA of the CDR3 is TGTGCCAGCAGCTTGACAGGGACTCCGGAGACCCAGTACTTC.

The CDR3 reads CASSLRGEVNEQYF. CDR3 in DNA: TGCGCCAGCAGCTTACGCGGGGAGGTGAACGAGCAGTACTTC. This rearrangement joins TRBV5-1 to TRBJ2-7, with D tentatively TRBD2 (6 bases). V was cut by 2 bases and J by 5 bases, with 14 bases left in between. The CDR3 covers 14 residues. The V gene's germline CDR1 is SGHRS and CDR2 YFSETQ.

For the CDR3, the DNA is TGTGCCAGCAGCTTCCGGACGGGCCAAGAGACCCAGTACTTC. This codes for CASSFRTGQETQYF. The chain links TRBV7-9 to TRBJ2-5, with no clear D. The CDR3 has 14 residues. V lost 3 bases and J lost 1, with 9 bases in between. Germline-derived CDR1 and CDR2 are SEHNR and FQNEAQ (reference sequence).

This clone was observed a single time. The chain recombines TRBV6-6 with TRBJ2-1, with 8 bases fitting TRBD1. Trimming cost V 6 bases and J 0 bases; bases outside gene matches: 7. Germline lookup yields CDR1 MNHNY and CDR2 SVGAGI (reference sequence). The CDR3 totals 16 residues. The CDR3 nucleotides are TGTGCCAGCAGACACGTCCAGGGGGCCTCCTACAATGAGCAGTTCTTC. Its protein product is CASRHVQGASYNEQFF.

The J gene is TRBJ2-5, the V gene TRBV10-1, with 14 nucleotides matching TRBD2. After removal of 6 bases from V and 1 base from J, the junction contained 4 bases not matched to a gene. From germline, CDR1 is WNHNN and CDR2 SYGVQD (reference sequence). The CDR3 is 16 amino acids. The CDR3 region is CASSGLAGGLQETQYF. The CDR3 nucleotides read TGCGCCAGCAGCGGACTAGCGGGGGGCCTCCAAGAGACCCAGTACTTC.

The V and J genes are TRBV5-1 and TRBJ2-3; maybe TRBD1 (5 bases). CDR3 size: 15 residues. Trimming removed 3 bases at V and 0 bases at J, with 11 bases between. The germline gives CDR1 SGHRS, CDR2 YFSETQ. CDR3 loop: CASSSQGLSTDTQYF. CDR3 nucleotides: TGCGCCAGCAGCTCTCAGGGCTTGAGCACAGATACGCAGTATTTT. Full variable domain (missing parts from reference TRBV5-1 and TRBJ2-3): KAGVTQTPRYLIKTRGQQVTLSCSPISGHRSVSWYQQTPGQGLQFLFEYFSETQRNKGNFPGRFSGRQFSNSRSEMNVSTLELGDSALYLCASSSQGLSTDTQYFGPGTRLTVL.

The chain uses TRBV15 and TRBJ2-1; D is uncertain. The germline CDR1 and CDR2 sequences are LNHNV and YYDKDF (reference sequence). V was shortened by 5 bases and J by 0 bases, with 11 bases between the two germline ends. The CDR3 extends over 15 amino acids. The CDR3 reads CATSLSSLSYNEQFF. In DNA form, the CDR3 reads TGTGCCACCAGCTTGTCCAGTCTCTCCTACAATGAGCAGTTCTTC.

Here the CDR3 DNA reads TGTGCCAGCAGCTTAAAAGAGACCCAGTACTTC. It is translated as CASSLKETQYF. The chain is built from TRBV7-8 and TRBJ2-5; no definite D call. V lost 2 bases to trimming and J lost 3 bases, with 1 base between them. The germline V gene encodes CDR1 SGHVS and CDR2 FQNEAQ. The CDR3 length is 11 residues.

The rearrangement links TRBV7-2 to TRBJ2-2, with 12 bases that match TRBD2. The ends lost 1 base at V and 6 bases at J; junction bases unmatched: 3. This CDR3 spans 16 amino acids. Germline V gene sequence: CDR1 SGHTA, CDR2 FQGNSA. This chain's CDR3 is CASSLERLAGAGELFF. The CDR3, as DNA: TGTGCCAGCAGCTTAGAGAGACTAGCGGGGGCCGGGGAGCTGTTTTTT.

The chain couples TRBV27 to TRBJ1-6, with D maybe TRBD1 (5 bases). The V and J ends lost 6 bases and 9 bases respectively, with 18 bases between them. The CDR3 contains 15 residues. The V gene's germline CDR1 is MNHEY and CDR2 SMNVEV (reference sequence). CDR3 in amino acids: CASRSQGSGRSPLHF. The CDR3 nucleotides read TGTGCCAGCAGGTCCCAGGGCTCGGGGCGTTCACCCCTCCACTTT.

The genes are TRBV5-6 and TRBJ2-7; D ambiguous. The V gene's germline CDR1 is SGHDT and CDR2 YYEEEE. The CDR3 runs 13 residues. Trimming removed 5 bases at V and 1 base at J, with 10 bases between. CDR3 sequence reads: CASSPIASYEQYF. The CDR3 nucleotides read TGTGCCAGCAGTCCTATAGCTTCCTACGAGCAGTACTTC.

The V and J genes are TRBV20-1 and TRBJ1-2; D possibly corresponds to TRBD1 (6 bases). The CDR3 covers 11 residues. Germline V gives CDR1 DFQATT, CDR2 SNEGSKA (reference sequence). The CDR3 protein is CSYRGTGTYTF. CDR3 DNA sequence: TGCAGCTACCGAGGAACAGGGACCTACACCTTC.

V usage is TRBV6-6 and J usage is TRBJ1-5; 9 positions agree with TRBD1. CDR3 length: 14 residues. V gave up 5 bases and J gave up 6 bases; unmatched junction bases: 5. In germline, CDR1 is MNHNY, CDR2 SVGAGI (reference sequence). CDR3 loop: CASSDRGSGQPQHF. The CDR3 region has the DNA TGTGCCAGCAGTGACAGGGGGAGCGGTCAGCCCCAGCATTTT.

V usage is TRBV19 and J usage is TRBJ2-7; the D gene is possibly TRBD2 (6 bases). The CDR3 is made up of 14 amino acids. Germline CDR1 reads LNHDA; CDR2 reads SQIVND (reference sequence). The V and J ends lost 6 bases and 1 base respectively, with 13 bases between them. Here the CDR3 DNA reads TGTGCCAGTAGGAAATCCGGGACTTCCTACGAGCAGTACTTC. This sequence encodes CASRKSGTSYEQYF.

The CDR3 loop is CASSLGSNSGNTIYF. The CDR3 DNA is TGTGCCAGCAGCCTCGGGTCAAACTCTGGAAACACCATATATTTT. This chain uses TRBV11-2 with TRBJ1-3, with no clear D. With 5 bases removed from V and 0 bases from J, the gap between germline ends came to 11 bases. The CDR3 covers 15 residues. Germline V gene data show CDR1 as SGHAT and CDR2 as FQNNGV.

The J gene is TRBJ1-4, the V gene TRBV28, with D perhaps matching TRBD1 (5 bases). The CDR3 runs 14 residues. V shed 6 bases and J shed 5 bases, with 13 bases lying between them. Per the germline V gene, CDR1 is MDHEN and CDR2 is SYDVKM. The CDR3 protein is CASSHRRGNEKLFF. The CDR3 DNA follows: TGTGCCAGCAGCCATCGACGGGGGAATGAAAAACTGTTTTTT. The full variable domain, completed using reference TRBV28 and TRBJ1-4, is DVKVTQSSRYLVKRTGEKVFLECVQDMDHENMFWYRQDPGLGLRLIYFSYDVKMKEKGDIPEGYSVSREKKERFSLILESASTNQTSMYLCASSHRRGNEKLFFGSGTQLSVL.

V usage is TRBV5-6 and J usage is TRBJ2-3; 10 bases are shared with TRBD2. V lost 10 bases, J lost 4 bases, and 9 bases stayed unmatched. The CDR3 length is 14 residues. Per the germline V gene, CDR1 is SGHDT and CDR2 is YYEEEE. The CDR3 nucleotides are TGTGCCGGCTGGTCTAGCGGGGGCCCAGATACGCAGTATTTT. It specifies CAGWSSGGPDTQYF.

This chain connects TRBV19 to TRBJ2-5, with D perhaps given as TRBD1 or TRBD2 (5 bases each). V lost 9 bases and J 5 bases, leaving 10 bases between the germline ends. The CDR3 is made up of 11 amino acids. CDR1 and CDR2 (germline): LNHDA, SQIVND (reference sequence). CDR3 DNA: TGTGCCAGCGGGGACCGGGAGACCCAGTACTTC. Translated: CASGDRETQYF.

The chain uses TRBV7-2 and TRBJ2-7; 9 nucleotides align to TRBD2. This CDR3 spans 14 amino acids. Germline values: CDR1 SGHTA, CDR2 FQGNSA. V shed 6 bases and J 7 bases; nucleotides not matched to a gene: 10. CDR3 nucleotides: TGTGCCAGCAGGCCTCCGGGACTAGCTTGGGAGCAGTACTTC. It yields the protein CASRPPGLAWEQYF.

V usage is TRBV29-1 and J usage is TRBJ1-5; 7 bases match TRBD1. Germline V gene sequence: CDR1 SQVTM, CDR2 ANQGSEA. V shed 0 bases, J shed 0 bases, and the junction held 11 bases outside the gene matches. The CDR3 is made up of 18 amino acids. CDR3 protein: CSVEETGRANYSNQPQHF. In DNA form, the CDR3 reads TGCAGCGTTGAAGAGACAGGGAGAGCGAACTATAGCAATCAGCCCCAGCATTTT. Full variable domain (remainder filled in from reference TRBV29-1 and TRBJ1-5): SAVISQKPSRDICQRGTSLTIQCQVDSQVTMMFWYRQQPGQSLTLIATANQGSEATYESGFVIDKFPISRPNLTFSTLTVSNMSPEDSSIYLCSVEETGRANYSNQPQHFGDGTRLSIL.

The chain joins TRBV30 to TRBJ2-7, with no clear D. Trimming cost V 2 bases and J 1 base, with 3 bases left between them. The CDR3 runs 11 residues. Germline V gives CDR1 GTSNPN, CDR2 SVGIG (reference sequence). CDR3 amino acids: CAWSRSYEQYF. CDR3 DNA: TGTGCCTGGAGTCGTTCCTACGAGCAGTACTTC.

The V call is TRBV5-1, the J call TRBJ2-2; 11 bases match TRBD1. Germline V gives CDR1 SGHRS, CDR2 YFSETQ. The CDR3 is 15 residues long. J lost 6 bases, V lost 3 bases, and 4 bases had no gene match. CDR3 coding DNA: TGCGCCAGCAGCTCGGACAGGGGGCCCTCCGGGGAGCTGTTTTTT. This gives the protein CASSSDRGPSGELFF.

This clone has more than one count but fewer than ten. The chain couples TRBV19 to TRBJ2-2, with 8 positions matching TRBD2. V lost 3 bases to trimming and J lost 0 bases; unmatched junction nucleotides: 3. CDR1 and CDR2 from the germline V gene are LNHDA and SQIVND (reference sequence). The CDR3 sequence is 16 residues long. The CDR3 loop reads CASSIRAGANTGELFF. The CDR3 DNA sequence: TGTGCCAGTAGTATCCGAGCGGGGGCGAACACCGGGGAGCTGTTTTTT.